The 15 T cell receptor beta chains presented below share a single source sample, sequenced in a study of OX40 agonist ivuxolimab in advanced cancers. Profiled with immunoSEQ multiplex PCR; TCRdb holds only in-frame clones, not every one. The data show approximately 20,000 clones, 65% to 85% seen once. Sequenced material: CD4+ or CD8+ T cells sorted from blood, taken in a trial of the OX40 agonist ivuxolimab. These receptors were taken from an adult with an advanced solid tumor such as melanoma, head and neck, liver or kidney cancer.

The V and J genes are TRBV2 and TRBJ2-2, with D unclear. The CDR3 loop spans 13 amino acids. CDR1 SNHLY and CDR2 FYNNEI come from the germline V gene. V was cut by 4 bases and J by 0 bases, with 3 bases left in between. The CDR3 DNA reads TGTGCCAGCAGTGGGTCGAACACCGGGGAGCTGTTTTTT. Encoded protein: CASSGSNTGELFF.

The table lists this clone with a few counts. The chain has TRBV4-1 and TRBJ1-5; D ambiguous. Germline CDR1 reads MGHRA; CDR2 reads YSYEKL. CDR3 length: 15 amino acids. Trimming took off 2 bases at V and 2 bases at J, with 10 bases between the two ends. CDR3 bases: TGCGCCAGCAGCCAAAAACAAGGAGGCAATCAGCCCCAGCATTTT. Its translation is CASSQKQGGNQPQHF.

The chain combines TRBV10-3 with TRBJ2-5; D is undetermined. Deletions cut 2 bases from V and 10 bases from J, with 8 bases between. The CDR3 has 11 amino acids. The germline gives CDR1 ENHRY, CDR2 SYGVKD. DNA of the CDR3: TGTGCCATCAGTGAGGGTGCGGACCAGTACTTC. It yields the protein CAISEGADQYF.

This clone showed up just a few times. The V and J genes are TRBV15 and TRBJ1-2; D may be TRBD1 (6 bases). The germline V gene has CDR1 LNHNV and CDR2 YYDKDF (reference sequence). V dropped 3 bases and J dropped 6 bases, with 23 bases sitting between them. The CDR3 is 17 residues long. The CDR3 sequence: CATSSPRELDRRDGYTF. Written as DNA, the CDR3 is TGTGCCACCAGCAGTCCCCGGGAATTAGACAGGAGAGATGGCTACACCTTC.

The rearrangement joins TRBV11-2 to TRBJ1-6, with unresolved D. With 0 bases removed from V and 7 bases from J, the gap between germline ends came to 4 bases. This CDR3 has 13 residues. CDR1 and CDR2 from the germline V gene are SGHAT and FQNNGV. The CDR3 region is CASSLDSNSPLHF. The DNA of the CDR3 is TGTGCCAGCAGCTTAGATTCAAATTCACCCCTCCACTTT.

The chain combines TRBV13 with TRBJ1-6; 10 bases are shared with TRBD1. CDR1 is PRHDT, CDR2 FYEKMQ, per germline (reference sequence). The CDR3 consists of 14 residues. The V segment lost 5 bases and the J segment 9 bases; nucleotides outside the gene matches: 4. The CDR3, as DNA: TGTGCCAGCAGCGGCGGACAGGGGGGTTCACCCCTCCACTTT. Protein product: CASSGGQGGSPLHF.

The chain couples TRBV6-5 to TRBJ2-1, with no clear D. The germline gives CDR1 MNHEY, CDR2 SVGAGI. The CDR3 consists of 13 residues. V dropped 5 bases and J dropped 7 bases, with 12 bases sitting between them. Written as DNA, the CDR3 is TGTGCCAGCAGTGCCTTAGGTGGGAATGAGCAGTTCTTC. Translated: CASSALGGNEQFF.

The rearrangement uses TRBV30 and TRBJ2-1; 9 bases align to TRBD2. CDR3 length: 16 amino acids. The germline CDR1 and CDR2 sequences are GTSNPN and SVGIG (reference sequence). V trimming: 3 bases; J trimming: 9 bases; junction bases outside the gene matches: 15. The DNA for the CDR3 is TGTGCCTGGAGGGGGTCTAGCGGGGAGCCCTTTTTTGAGCAGTTCTTC. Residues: CAWRGSSGEPFFEQFF.

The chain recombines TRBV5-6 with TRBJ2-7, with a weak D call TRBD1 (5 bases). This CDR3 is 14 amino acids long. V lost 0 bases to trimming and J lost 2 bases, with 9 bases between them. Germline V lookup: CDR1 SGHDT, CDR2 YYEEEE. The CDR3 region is CASSLDRSPYEQYF. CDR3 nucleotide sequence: TGTGCCAGCAGCTTGGACAGGTCCCCCTACGAGCAGTACTTC.

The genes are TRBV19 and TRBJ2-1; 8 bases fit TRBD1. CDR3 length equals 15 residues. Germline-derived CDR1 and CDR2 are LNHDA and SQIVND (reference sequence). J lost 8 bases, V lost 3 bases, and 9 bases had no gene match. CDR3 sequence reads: CASSIAQGANYEQFF. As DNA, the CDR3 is TGTGCCAGTAGTATCGCCCAGGGGGCTAACTATGAGCAGTTCTTC.

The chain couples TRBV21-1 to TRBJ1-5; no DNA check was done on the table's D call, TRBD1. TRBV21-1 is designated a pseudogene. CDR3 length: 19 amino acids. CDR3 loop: CASSPQKGQGATSNQPQHF. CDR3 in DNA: TGTGCCAGCAGCCCCCAGAAAGGACAGGGGGCGACTAGCAATCAGCCCCAGCATTTT.

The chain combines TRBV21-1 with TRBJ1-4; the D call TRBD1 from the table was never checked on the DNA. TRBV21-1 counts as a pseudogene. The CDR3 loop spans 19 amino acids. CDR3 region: CASSKVCTPGTGGREKLFF. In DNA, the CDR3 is TGTGCCAGCAGCAAAGTCTGTACCCCCGGGACAGGTGGACGGGAAAAACTGTTTTTT.

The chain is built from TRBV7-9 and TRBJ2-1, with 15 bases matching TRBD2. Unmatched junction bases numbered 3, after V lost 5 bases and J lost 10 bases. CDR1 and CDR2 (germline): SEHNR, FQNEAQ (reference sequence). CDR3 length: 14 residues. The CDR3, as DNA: TGTGCCAGCAGCCCCGGGACTAGCGGGGGGGAGCAGTTCTTC. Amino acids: CASSPGTSGGEQFF.

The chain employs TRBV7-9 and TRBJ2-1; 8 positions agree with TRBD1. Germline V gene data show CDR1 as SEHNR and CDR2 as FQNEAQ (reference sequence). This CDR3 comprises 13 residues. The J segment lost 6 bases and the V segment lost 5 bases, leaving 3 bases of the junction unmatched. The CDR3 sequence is CASSLGTGNEQFF. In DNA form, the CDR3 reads TGTGCCAGCAGCCTTGGGACAGGCAATGAGCAGTTCTTC.

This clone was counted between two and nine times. CDR3 region: CASSPPSGSRHEQFF. The CDR3 DNA is TGTGCCAGCAGCCCGCCTAGCGGGAGTAGACATGAGCAGTTCTTC. The V and J genes are TRBV13 and TRBJ2-1; 10 nucleotides line up with TRBD2. With 5 bases clipped from V and 8 bases from J, the junction kept 9 bases outside the gene matches. CDR3 length: 15 residues. CDR1 and CDR2 (germline): PRHDT, FYEKMQ (reference sequence).